This passage covers 29 T cell receptor beta chains from one sample sequenced in a study of T cell responses to AZD1222 COVID-19 vaccine. Assay used: immunoSEQ multiplex PCR; TCRdb lists only in-frame clones, some missing. The profile covers some 180,000 clones, with 75% to 90% appearing a single time and about 6.1% taken by the ten largest. Sequenced material: peripheral blood, taken on day 0 of AZD1222 vaccination. These TCRs come from an adult in good health.

The CDR3 sequence: CASSIGGALTGNTIYF. As DNA, the CDR3 is TGTGCCAGTAGTATAGGCGGTGCCCTGACTGGAAACACCATATATTTT. The J gene is TRBJ1-3, the V gene TRBV19; D gene unclear. CDR1 LNHDA and CDR2 SQIVND come from the germline V gene (reference sequence). CDR3 length: 16 amino acids. V lost 1 base to trimming and J lost 2 bases, with 12 bases between them.

The chain uses TRBV7-3 and TRBJ2-3; D may be TRBD2 (5 bases). V dropped 3 bases and J dropped 8 bases, with 12 bases sitting between them. The CDR3 totals 13 residues. From germline, CDR1 is SGHTA and CDR2 FQGTGA. This CDR3 reads CASSFSAPGTQYF. The CDR3 bases are TGTGCCAGCAGCTTTAGCGCCCCTGGTACGCAGTATTTT.

The chain combines TRBV5-4 with TRBJ2-5; maybe TRBD1 (5 bases). CDR1 and CDR2 (germline): SGHNT, YYREEE (reference sequence). The V end lost 4 bases, the J end lost 1 base, and 11 bases lay between the germline ends. This CDR3 comprises 14 residues. The CDR3, as DNA: TGTGCCAGCAGCCCCAGGGTAGTCCAAGAGACCCAGTACTTC. Encoded protein: CASSPRVVQETQYF.

The V and J genes are TRBV29-1 and TRBJ1-2; D remains unclear. Deletions cut 5 bases from V and 10 bases from J, with 20 bases between. Germline V lookup: CDR1 SQVTM, CDR2 ANQGSEA. The CDR3 extends over 13 amino acids. The CDR3 DNA reads TGCAGCGTTCTATCTACGACCGCGCCGGTCTACACCTTC. It codes for CSVLSTTAPVYTF.

The rearrangement uses TRBV9 and TRBJ1-6; 7 positions agree with TRBD1. Germline CDR1 is SGDLS and CDR2 is YYNGEE. J was trimmed by 0 bases and V by 3 bases; bases with no gene match: 6. This CDR3 region has 17 residues. Written as DNA, the CDR3 is TGTGCCAGCAGCGCGGACAGGCAAAGCTCCTATAATTCACCCCTCCACTTT. Its protein product is CASSADRQSSYNSPLHF.

This rearrangement joins TRBV19 to TRBJ1-5, with D unclear. There are 13 residues in the CDR3. The germline V gene encodes CDR1 LNHDA and CDR2 SQIVND (reference sequence). The ends were cut back, 11 bases at V and 1 base at J, with 12 bases in the middle. DNA for the CDR3: TGTGCCGGAGGGCACGGCAGCAATCAGCCCCAGCATTTT. Amino acid sequence: CAGGHGSNQPQHF.

Here the CDR3 DNA reads TGTGCCAGCAGCCAAGAAGGAGCGGGAGGGACAGATACGCAGTATTTT. It is translated as CASSQEGAGGTDTQYF. The V call is TRBV4-2, the J call TRBJ2-3; 10 nucleotides match TRBD2. With V trimmed by 0 bases and J by 3 bases, 3 bases remained unmatched. Germline loops: CDR1 LGHNA, CDR2 YNFKEQ. The CDR3 has 16 residues.

V and J are TRBV28 and TRBJ1-4, with a possible D match to TRBD1 (6 bases). The V gene's germline CDR1 is MDHEN and CDR2 SYDVKM. This CDR3 is 15 amino acids long. Trimming stripped 5 bases from V and 6 bases from J, with 16 bases between. CDR3 amino acids: CASSPGGRDHEKLFF. The DNA for the CDR3 is TGTGCCAGCAGTCCGGGGGGGCGCGATCATGAAAAACTGTTTTTT. The entire variable domain, with the rest obtained from reference TRBV28 and TRBJ1-4, is as follows: DVKVTQSSRYLVKRTGEKVFLECVQDMDHENMFWYRQDPGLGLRLIYFSYDVKMKEKGDIPEGYSVSREKKERFSLILESASTNQTSMYLCASSPGGRDHEKLFFGSGTQLSVL.

This clone occurred once. This chain connects TRBV11-2 to TRBJ1-4; 9 bases line up with TRBD1. V lost 6 bases and J lost 6; bases outside the gene matches: 5. Germline CDR1 SGHAT, CDR2 FQNNGV. The CDR3 has 14 amino acids. DNA of the CDR3: TGTGCCAGCAGTAAAGGACAGGGGTATGAAAAACTGTTTTTT. Encoded protein: CASSKGQGYEKLFF.

The count of this clone is one. The genes are TRBV4-3 and TRBJ2-1, with 8 bases identical to TRBD2. The V segment lost 0 bases and the J segment 7 bases; nucleotides outside the gene matches: 14. The CDR3 is 18 amino acids. Germline values: CDR1 LGHNA, CDR2 YSLEER. The CDR3 here is CASSQDPSGGAQRNEQFF. The CDR3 region has the DNA TGCGCCAGCAGCCAAGATCCGAGCGGGGGTGCCCAGCGTAATGAGCAGTTCTTC.

This chain uses TRBV3-1 (or the pseudogene TRBV3-2) with TRBJ1-4, with 8 bases aligning to TRBD1. Germline CDR1 LGHDT, CDR2 YNNKEL (reference sequence). This CDR3 comprises 14 residues. Losses at the gene ends were 4 bases for V and 4 bases for J; bases not matched to a gene: 2. The CDR3, as DNA: TGTGCCAGCAGCCTACAGGGGGTTAATGAAAAACTGTTTTTT. Amino acids: CASSLQGVNEKLFF.

The chain has TRBV29-1 and TRBJ2-3; no firm D call. Germline V CDR1 and CDR2: SQVTM, ANQGSEA. The CDR3 consists of 13 residues. Trimming took off 7 bases at V and 0 bases at J, with 11 bases between the two ends. The DNA for the CDR3 is TGCAGCGCTGGTTCACCTAGCACAGATACGCAGTATTTT. Protein product: CSAGSPSTDTQYF.

The chain links TRBV7-9 to TRBJ2-5, with a tentative D call TRBD1 (6 bases). Germline loops: CDR1 SEHNR, CDR2 FQNEAQ (reference sequence). V lost 4 bases to trimming and J lost 4 bases, with 10 bases between them. The CDR3 sequence is 13 residues long. CDR3 in amino acids: CASSWAGAETQYF. In nucleotides, the CDR3 is TGTGCCAGCAGCTGGGCAGGGGCAGAGACCCAGTACTTC.

This clone came up a few times. The chain recombines TRBV6-2 or TRBV6-3 with TRBJ1-4; D is possibly TRBD1 (6 bases). CDR3 length: 13 amino acids. Germline V gives CDR1 MNHEY, CDR2 SVGEGT. Trimming removed 5 bases at V and 11 bases at J, with 15 bases between. CDR3 coding DNA: TGTGCCAGCAGTCAACAGGGAATCGAGAAACTGTTTTTT. It specifies CASSQQGIEKLFF.

This chain joins TRBV5-1 and TRBJ1-4; a possible D gene is TRBD1 (5 bases). V was clipped by 4 bases and J by 6 bases, with 13 bases between them. Germline-derived CDR1 and CDR2 are SGHRS and YFSETQ. This CDR3 comprises 14 residues. CDR3 region: CASSQDNGDEKLFF. The CDR3 DNA is TGCGCCAGCAGCCAGGACAACGGTGATGAAAAACTGTTTTTT.

The V gene is TRBV19, the J gene TRBJ2-2; maybe TRBD1 (7 bases). The CDR3 spans 15 residues. V was pared by 8 bases and J by 7 bases, with 20 bases between. The V gene's germline CDR1 is LNHDA and CDR2 SQIVND (reference sequence). DNA of the CDR3: TGTGCCAGTGAATTGTCAGGGGGGCACGTCGGGGAGCTGTTTTTT. Encoded protein: CASELSGGHVGELFF.

This clone appeared a few times. The genes are TRBV2 and TRBJ2-3; 10 bases match TRBD1. Germline V gene lookup returns CDR1 SNHLY and CDR2 FYNNEI. With 8 bases clipped from V and 0 bases from J, the junction kept 11 bases outside the gene matches. This CDR3 spans 17 amino acids. The CDR3 DNA sequence: TGTGCCAGCTACAGGGGAAGGACAGGGGGAAGCACAGATACGCAGTATTTT. Translating gives CASYRGRTGGSTDTQYF. Full variable domain (remainder filled in from reference TRBV2 and TRBJ2-3): EPEVTQTPSHQVTQMGQEVILRCVPISNHLYFYWYRQILGQKVEFLVSFYNNEISEKSEIFDDQFSVERPDGSNFTLKIRSTKLEDSAMYFCASYRGRTGGSTDTQYFGPGTRLTVL.

The genes are TRBV6-5 and TRBJ2-7; 8 bases align to TRBD1. The CDR3 consists of 15 residues. The germline V gene has CDR1 MNHEY and CDR2 SVGAGI. Trimming removed 2 bases from V and 4 bases from J; junction bases left unmatched: 7. CDR3 bases: TGTGCCAGCAGTTACGCCGGGACAGGTTCTTACGAGCAGTACTTC. Amino acids: CASSYAGTGSYEQYF.

V gene TRBV7-9 combines with J gene TRBJ1-4, with no clear D. CDR1 is SEHNR and CDR2 is FQNEAQ in the germline V gene (reference sequence). The CDR3 extends over 11 amino acids. Trimming took off 3 bases at V and 12 bases at J, with 8 bases between the two ends. This CDR3 reads CASSFTEQLFF. The CDR3 bases are TGTGCCAGCAGCTTTACTGAGCAACTGTTTTTT.

V gene TRBV27 combines with J gene TRBJ1-5; tentatively, D is TRBD1 (5 bases). V gave up 6 bases and J gave up 0 bases, with 21 bases separating them. The CDR3 runs 18 residues. The germline CDR1 and CDR2 sequences are MNHEY and SMNVEV (reference sequence). The CDR3 DNA follows: TGTGCCAGCAGCCACGCCCCCAGGGCAGGCGATAGCAATCAGCCCCAGCATTTT. Translating it yields CASSHAPRAGDSNQPQHF.

This clone was observed once. The chain combines TRBV11-3 with TRBJ1-3; 9 nucleotides align to TRBD1. The CDR3 runs to 15 residues. Germline CDR1 SGHNT, CDR2 YENEEA. Trimming at V came to 4 bases and at J to 4 bases, leaving 5 bases not matched to a gene. The CDR3 bases are TGTGCCAGCAGCTCGCGGACAGGGGAAGGAAACACCATATATTTT. This encodes CASSSRTGEGNTIYF. The full variable domain, completed using reference TRBV11-3 and TRBJ1-3, is EAGVVQSPRYKIIEKKQPVAFWCNPISGHNTLYWYLQNLGQGPELLIRYENEEAVDDSQLPKDRFSAERLKGVDSTLKIQPAELGDSAVYLCASSSRTGEGNTIYFGEGSWLTVV.

The chain combines TRBV6-5 with TRBJ2-3; the D is unclear. The CDR3 spans 11 residues. Germline CDR1 is MNHEY and CDR2 is SVGAGI. Deletions cut 11 bases from V and 5 bases from J, with 11 bases between. CDR3 nucleotides: TGTGCCTCTGGCGAAAGAGATACGCAGTATTTT. Amino acids: CASGERDTQYF.

This clone was observed once. The gene calls are TRBV4-3 and TRBJ2-2, with D tentatively TRBD1 or TRBD2 (5 bases each). CDR1 and CDR2 from the germline V gene are LGHNA and YSLEER. Trimming pared 1 base from V and 5 bases from J, leaving 14 bases between. This CDR3 has 16 residues. The CDR3 sequence is CASSQAYSWGTGELFF. The DNA of the CDR3 is TGCGCCAGCAGCCAAGCTTACTCATGGGGGACCGGGGAGCTGTTTTTT.

The chain is built from TRBV28 and TRBJ2-1; possibly TRBD2 for D (5 bases). Trimming took off 2 bases at V and 0 bases at J, with 23 bases between the two ends. This CDR3 is built from 20 residues. The germline gives CDR1 MDHEN, CDR2 SYDVKM. CDR3 in amino acids: CASSLGRTETRLSSYNEQFF. CDR3 DNA: TGTGCCAGCAGTTTAGGTCGGACGGAAACTAGACTAAGCTCCTACAATGAGCAGTTCTTC.

The chain links TRBV5-1 to TRBJ1-2; 8 bases line up with TRBD1. Germline V lookup: CDR1 SGHRS, CDR2 YFSETQ. J was trimmed by 3 bases and V by 0 bases; bases with no gene match: 1. The CDR3 is made up of 14 amino acids. CDR3 bases: TGCGCCAGCAGCTTGGGGACAGGGCACTATGGCTACACCTTC. Its protein product is CASSLGTGHYGYTF.

The CDR3 is CASSQSEGRGNSPLHF. The CDR3 DNA reads as TGTGCCAGCAGCCAAAGTGAGGGACGGGGCAATTCACCCCTCCACTTT. The chain carries TRBV3-1 (or the pseudogene TRBV3-2) and TRBJ1-6, with a tentative D call TRBD1 (5 bases). Germline V CDR1 and CDR2: LGHDT, YNNKEL (reference sequence). The CDR3 covers 16 residues. V lost 2 bases to trimming and J lost 7 bases, with 15 bases between them.

The chain employs TRBV6-6 and TRBJ2-7; possible D gene TRBD1, 7 bases. The CDR3 extends over 17 amino acids. Trimming pared 5 bases from V and 1 base from J, leaving 21 bases between. Germline V lookup: CDR1 MNHNY, CDR2 SVGAGI (reference sequence). CDR3 coding DNA: TGTGCCAGCAGTCCCAGGGCCCAGGGGGGAATATCCTACGAGCAGTACTTC. Its translation is CASSPRAQGGISYEQYF.

The chain employs TRBV7-3 and TRBJ2-2; tentative D call: TRBD2 (6 bases). The CDR3 is made up of 16 amino acids. The germline V gene encodes CDR1 SGHTA and CDR2 FQGTGA. V lost 4 bases, J lost 0 bases, and 12 bases lay in between. Here the CDR3 DNA reads TGTGCCAGCAGCTACCACGGCGGGACGAACACCGGGGAGCTGTTTTTT. This translates into CASSYHGGTNTGELFF.

The CDR3 here is CASSSTRRYSNQPQHF. CDR3 DNA sequence: TGTGCCAGCTCATCAACACGAAGATATAGCAATCAGCCCCAGCATTTT. The chain carries TRBV18 and TRBJ1-5; D ambiguous. CDR1 and CDR2 (germline): KGHSH, LQKENI. The V end was cut by 5 bases, the J end by 0 bases, with 14 bases between. The CDR3 runs to 16 residues.